This T cell receptor beta chain came from a study of OX40 agonist ivuxolimab in advanced cancers. Study outcomes and limitations: On average, a greater number of expanded clones characterised CD8+ T cells relative to CD4+.

V lost 1 base and J lost 3, with 11 bases in between. Germline assignment: CDR1 LGHNA and CDR2 YSLEER. The CDR3 contains 15 residues. Comment on this clone: What it recognizes is unknown.

Generated by immunoSEQ multiplex PCR, the TCRdb table keeps only in-frame clones and is missing some. The table includes about 73,000 clones, more than 90% detected once. This chain links TRBV4-3 with TRBJ2-3; D is unresolved. Sequences were derived from CD4+ or CD8+ T cells sorted from blood, sampled in a trial of the OX40 agonist ivuxolimab. This TCR was recovered from an adult with an advanced solid tumor such as melanoma, head and neck, liver or kidney cancer. The CDR3 loop is CASSQGVGRTDTQYF. The CDR3 DNA follows: TGCGCCAGCAGCCAAGGTGTAGGTAGGACAGATACGCAGTATTTT.